This T cell receptor (beta chain) was retrieved from a study of cytomegalovirus exposure and HLA in healthy donors. Study observations and caveats: It was approximately 150 TCR beta chains that were listed as cytomegalovirus-associated.

Separation from the roughly 670-subject first cohort characterized the roughly 120-subject validation cohort, to which the donors belonged. V lost 6 bases and J 3 bases, leaving 9 bases between the germline ends. The CDR3 length is 13 residues. Germline V lookup: CDR1 MNHEY, CDR2 SVGAGI. About this clone itself: The antigen is unknown.

Libraries were prepared by immunoSEQ multiplex PCR; TCRdb keeps only in-frame clonotypes and omits some of them. Of about 140,000 clones in the sample, approximately 87% were seen once. The sequenced material came from PBMCs. The source of this sequence is a young man in good health and CMV-seronegative. V is TRBV6-5 and J is TRBJ2-1; D is ambiguous. Here the CDR3 reads CASSQDNYNEQFF. CDR3 in DNA: TGTGCCAGCAGCCAAGACAACTACAATGAGCAGTTCTTC.